This entry is about one T cell receptor beta chain. Germline CDR1 MDHEN, CDR2 SYDVKM. J gave up 11 bases and V 5 bases, and 7 bases lay outside the gene matches. The CDR3 sequence is 13 residues long. The sample belongs to a study of cytomegalovirus exposure and HLA in healthy donors. Amplification used 60 Vbeta primers and 13 Jbeta primers. Sequenced by immunoSEQ multiplex PCR; TCRdb stores in-frame clones only, minus some. Recorded for this sample: 35,000 to 45,000 clones. The specimen was PBMCs. The sequence was collected from a male donor in good health and CMV-seronegative. V usage is TRBV28 and J usage is TRBJ1-1, with 11 bases fitting TRBD1. DNA for the CDR3: TGTGCCAGCAGTAGTGGGGACAGGGGGTCGGCTTTCTTT. It yields the protein CASSSGDRGSAFF. Supplemented by reference TRBV28 and TRBJ1-1, the full variable domain reads DVKVTQSSRYLVKRTGEKVFLECVQDMDHENMFWYRQDPGLGLRLIYFSYDVKMKEKGDIPEGYSVSREKKERFSLILESASTNQTSMYLCASSSGDRGSAFFGQGTRLTVV.